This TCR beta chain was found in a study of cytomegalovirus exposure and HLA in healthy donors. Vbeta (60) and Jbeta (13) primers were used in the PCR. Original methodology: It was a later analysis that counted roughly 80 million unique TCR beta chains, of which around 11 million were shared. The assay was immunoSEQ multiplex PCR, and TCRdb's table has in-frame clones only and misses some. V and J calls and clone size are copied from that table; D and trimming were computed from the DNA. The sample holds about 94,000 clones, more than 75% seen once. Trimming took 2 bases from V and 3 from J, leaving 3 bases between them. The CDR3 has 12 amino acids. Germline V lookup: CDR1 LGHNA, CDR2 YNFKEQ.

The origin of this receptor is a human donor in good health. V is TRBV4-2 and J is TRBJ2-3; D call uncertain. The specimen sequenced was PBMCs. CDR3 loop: CASSQPTDTQYF. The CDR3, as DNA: TGTGCCAGCAGCCAACCGACAGATACGCAGTATTTT.